The clone carrying this T cell receptor (beta chain) was observed a single time. Its antigen is currently unknown. The assay was carried out at the deep level. The protocol was immunoSEQ multiplex PCR, while the TCRdb copy is restricted to in-frame clones and leaves out a portion. The sample carries more than 1 million clones, about four fifths recorded once. The sample comes from a study of shared clonotypes between healthy human individuals. Study-wide points: About 4.5% of naive CD4 clonotypes were common to several donors.

This CDR3 contains 19 residues. V trimming: 3 bases; J trimming: 4 bases; junction bases outside the gene matches: 18. Looked up from germline, CDR1 is KGHSH and CDR2 is LQKENI. The sequencing input was memory CD4+ T cells from PBMCs. Subset noted: CD45RA-negative fraction. This chain links TRBV18 with TRBJ1-5, with 7 nucleotides matching TRBD1. This receptor was identified in a man in his late teens or twenties in good health. Some clones in this sample may be carry-over from other donors' samples. DNA of the CDR3: TGTGCCAGCTCACCCCCGACAGGAGGTTGGCAGGGGGGGAATCAGCCCCAGCATTTT. Protein: CASSPPTGGWQGGNQPQHF.